The T cell receptor (beta chain) described here comes from a study of beta chain features in type 1 diabetes. Whole-study context: Over all samples combined, some 110 million sorted cells were examined. Findings and limits, study-wide: Shorter TCRB CDR3s, moderately but significantly so, were found in Type 1 diabetes patients in all four CD4+ subsets. In type 1 diabetes patients, VDJ junctions had fewer insertions; deletions at these junctions were more frequent.

Since all of the isolated RNA was reverse transcribed, expressed TCRB transcripts were what got sequenced. Libraries were prepared by immunoSEQ multiplex PCR; TCRdb keeps only in-frame clonotypes and omits some of them. The table has about 700,000 clones, roughly 13% seen once. The CDR3 runs 13 residues. The V and J ends lost 2 bases and 5 bases respectively, with 9 bases between them. The germline V gene encodes CDR1 SNHLY and CDR2 FYNNEI. Cells sorted by CD45RO/CCR7/CD25/CD127/CD95/CD27 comprised CD4+ naive, central memory, regulatory and stem cell-like memory cells. Only a few counts were recorded for this clone. Its antigen is currently unknown.

The sample was naive CD4+ T cells from blood. This rearrangement joins TRBV2 to TRBJ1-2; D is unclear. The sequence derives from a man younger than 30 with type 1 diabetes. The CDR3 nucleotides are TGTGCCAGCAGTGAAATAGACAATTATGGCTACACCTTC. Protein: CASSEIDNYGYTF.